What follows describes a single T cell receptor beta chain. Antigen specificity is unknown. Losses at the gene ends were 8 bases for V and 7 bases for J; bases not matched to a gene: 19. Germline assignment: CDR1 SNHLY and CDR2 FYNNEI. The CDR3 is made up of 17 amino acids. This entry is derived from a study of chemoradiotherapy in HPV16-positive cancers. Study-level findings and limits: HPV-specific T cells were functionally defined from only a couple of HPV16-positive patients. HPV-responsive T-cell expansion during chemoradiotherapy was linked to improved recurrence-free survival in HPV16-positive patients.

Sequencing used immunoSEQ multiplex PCR; TCRdb keeps in-frame clones, though not all of them. The sample shows around 12,000 clones, roughly 86% of them seen only once. This rearrangement joins TRBV2 to TRBJ1-5; 8 positions agree with TRBD1. Here the sequenced sample was blood, taken from a patient who underwent chemoradiotherapy. The TCR originated in a human donor with HPV-associated anogenital cancer. CDR3 in DNA: TGTGCCAGCTCATCCCAGGGGGCCCTCCCGGCTCAACAGCCCCAGCATTTT. Translation: CASSSQGALPAQQPQHF.